This T cell receptor beta chain was identified in a study of CD8 T cells in ankylosing spondylitis. CDR1 is DFQATT and CDR2 is SNEGSKA in the germline V gene (reference sequence). CDR3 length: 14 residues. V lost 6 bases, J lost 4 bases, and 4 bases stayed unmatched. The study, taken as a whole, reports: Several highly homologous variants formed a TCR beta motif that appeared characteristic of ankylosing spondylitis blood.

This clonotype occurred a few times. Its antigen is currently unknown. The authors made TCR beta libraries by quantitative 5'-RACE with molecular barcodes. Each CDR3 protein gets one entry after TCRdb re-called the 5' RACE reads with MiXCR. The sample has fewer than 150,000 distinct CDR3 sequences; about 7% are singletons. The V call is TRBV20-1, the J call TRBJ2-1; 12 nucleotides line up with TRBD2. Sequencing was performed on blood, either unsorted or a sorted T cell fraction (not recorded which). This clonotype originated in a female donor with ankylosing spondylitis or in good health (not recorded which). This CDR3 is CSAFLAGGYNEQFF. CDR3 in DNA: TGCAGTGCCTTTCTAGCGGGGGGGTACAATGAGCAGTTCTTC.